The 27 T cell receptor beta chains reported below all come from one sample, sequenced in a study of PD-L1 blockade in urothelial cancer (dated by TCRdb to 2015 to 2018). Library creation used the immunoSEQ multiplex PCR assay. This is the immuneACCESS table as TCRdb keeps it, with only in-frame sequences that have V and J called. A part of the clones is gone; compared with another copy, unresolved V genes explain less than half, and the rest is unexplained. The sample table shows approximately 48,000 clones, and 79% are seen once. The biggest ten clones account for more than 9% of the sample. The time point tag for this specimen amounts to: pretreatment peripheral blood. The source was PBMCs, collected around atezolizumab (anti-PD-L1) treatment. Receptors originate from a man between 70 and 80 years old with urothelial cancer.

The chain carries TRBV5-5 and TRBJ2-3; D is undetermined. Germline V lookup: CDR1 SGHKS, CDR2 YYEKEE (reference sequence). V was trimmed by 3 bases and J by 2 bases, leaving 7 bases between them. CDR3 size: 13 residues. The CDR3 coding sequence is TGTGCCAGCAGCTACGGTCCCACAGATACGCAGTATTTT. This sequence encodes CASSYGPTDTQYF.

V gene TRBV7-8 combines with J gene TRBJ2-2, with 7 bases aligning to TRBD1. V lost 7 bases and J lost 3; bases outside the gene matches: 11. CDR1 and CDR2 (germline): SGHVS, FQNEAQ. This CDR3 contains 16 residues. The CDR3 coding sequence is TGTGCCAGCACCCTCAGGGGGTCGGAGCACACCGGGGAGCTGTTTTTT. It encodes CASTLRGSEHTGELFF.

V gene TRBV7-9 combines with J gene TRBJ1-2; TRBD1 is a possible D gene (6 bases). The CDR3 runs to 15 residues. Germline V gene data show CDR1 as SEHNR and CDR2 as FQNEAQ (reference sequence). The ends were cut back, 1 base at V and 7 bases at J, with 16 bases in the middle. The CDR3 loop is CASSLGALTGLGYTF. CDR3 nucleotide sequence: TGTGCCAGCAGCTTAGGAGCCCTAACAGGGCTTGGCTACACCTTC.

This chain uses TRBV7-6 with TRBJ2-5; 7 nucleotides agree with TRBD2. Germline assignment: CDR1 SGHVS and CDR2 FNYEAQ. After removal of 5 bases from V and 1 base from J, the junction contained 4 bases not matched to a gene. The CDR3 has 14 residues. The CDR3 sequence is CASSTGLFQETQYF. CDR3 in DNA: TGTGCCAGCAGCACGGGACTATTCCAAGAGACCCAGTACTTC.

CDR3 bases: TGTGCCAGCAGTCCCATGTCGGGGGTGCGGGGCTACACCTTC. Amino acids: CASSPMSGVRGYTF. The chain couples TRBV27 to TRBJ1-2, with a possible D match to TRBD1 (5 bases). The length of the CDR3 is 14 residues. Deletions cut 5 bases from V and 8 bases from J, with 18 bases between. Germline-derived CDR1 and CDR2 are MNHEY and SMNVEV (reference sequence).

The count of this clone is one. This rearrangement joins TRBV9 to TRBJ2-5; 15 bases align to TRBD2. Trimming at V came to 5 bases and at J to 1 base, leaving 9 bases not matched to a gene. The CDR3 totals 18 residues. The germline CDR1 and CDR2 sequences are SGDLS and YYNGEE. The CDR3 coding sequence is TGTGCCAGCAGTATTGGGACTAGCGGGAGGACTTTCCAAGAGACCCAGTACTTC. Its translation: CASSIGTSGRTFQETQYF.

The genes are TRBV5-1 and TRBJ2-3, with 7 bases lining up with TRBD2. V shed 7 bases, J shed 1 base, and the junction held 12 bases outside the gene matches. The CDR3 runs 16 residues. Germline CDR1 reads SGHRS; CDR2 reads YFSETQ. The CDR3 loop reads CASGPGAGEGTDTQYF. The CDR3 DNA follows: TGCGCCAGCGGCCCTGGGGCGGGAGAAGGCACAGATACGCAGTATTTT. Variable domain in full (rest from reference TRBV5-1 and TRBJ2-3): KAGVTQTPRYLIKTRGQQVTLSCSPISGHRSVSWYQQTPGQGLQFLFEYFSETQRNKGNFPGRFSGRQFSNSRSEMNVSTLELGDSALYLCASGPGAGEGTDTQYFGPGTRLTVL.

The chain is built from TRBV28 and TRBJ2-1; 10 nucleotides align to TRBD2. Trimming removed 2 bases from V and 4 bases from J; junction bases left unmatched: 11. The CDR3 totals 18 residues. Per germline, CDR1 MDHEN and CDR2 SYDVKM. This chain's CDR3 is CASSLPAGGPSPYNEQFF. The CDR3 nucleotides read TGTGCCAGCAGTTTACCAGCGGGAGGGCCTTCACCTTACAATGAGCAGTTCTTC.

The V call is TRBV10-1, the J call TRBJ2-7, with a weak D call TRBD2 (6 bases). The CDR3 length is 13 residues. Germline assignment: CDR1 WNHNN and CDR2 SYGVQD (reference sequence). V gave up 6 bases and J gave up 7 bases, with 16 bases separating them. CDR3 bases: TGCGCCAGCAGCCAGGACACCGCGGGGGAGCAGTACTTC. This translates into CASSQDTAGEQYF.

In its sample, this clone was seen once. The chain recombines TRBV7-2 with TRBJ2-3; D possibly corresponds to TRBD2 (6 bases). CDR3 size: 15 residues. Germline V gives CDR1 SGHTA, CDR2 FQGNSA. V was clipped by 1 base and J by 1 base, with 9 bases between them. CDR3 in amino acids: CASSLDGRGTDTQYF. The CDR3 DNA is TGTGCCAGCAGCTTAGACGGGAGAGGCACAGATACGCAGTATTTT.

This sequence joins TRBV27 and TRBJ1-2; D remains unclear. Between the trimmed V and J ends, which lost 5 bases and 3 bases, there was a span of 10 bases. Germline V gene lookup returns CDR1 MNHEY and CDR2 SMNVEV (reference sequence). The CDR3 has 13 residues. CDR3 sequence: CASSNPGHYGYTF. CDR3 in DNA: TGTGCCAGCAGTAACCCAGGCCACTATGGCTACACCTTC.

This rearrangement joins TRBV5-4 to TRBJ1-1; a weak D match, TRBD1 (5 bases). The CDR3 covers 15 residues. Germline V gene lookup returns CDR1 SGHNT and CDR2 YYREEE (reference sequence). Trimming shortened V by 3 bases and J by 5 bases, and 17 bases separated the two germline ends. For the CDR3, the DNA is TGTGCCAGCAGCTCGACGACACGGGGGGAAACTGAAGCTTTCTTT. Translated, it gives CASSSTTRGETEAFF.

The chain uses TRBV10-3 and TRBJ2-3; D is uncertain. V was cut by 6 bases and J by 2 bases, with 15 bases left in between. The CDR3 is 15 residues long. Germline CDR1 is ENHRY and CDR2 is SYGVKD. CDR3 loop: CAISSLDSDTDTQYF. Written as DNA, the CDR3 is TGTGCCATCAGCTCCCTTGACTCTGACACAGATACGCAGTATTTT.

The rearrangement uses TRBV5-1 and TRBJ2-5, with 11 bases that match TRBD1. The V gene's germline CDR1 is SGHRS and CDR2 YFSETQ. This CDR3 spans 15 amino acids. The V gene end was trimmed by 1 base and the J gene end by 5 bases; junction bases not matched to a gene: 4. CDR3 loop: CASSLRTGGRETQYF. Written as DNA, the CDR3 is TGCGCCAGCAGCTTGAGGACAGGGGGCAGGGAGACCCAGTACTTC.

The chain combines TRBV27 with TRBJ1-5; D might be TRBD1 (5 bases). This CDR3 has 17 residues. V dropped 1 base and J dropped 7 bases, with 20 bases sitting between them. CDR1 and CDR2 (germline): MNHEY, SMNVEV (reference sequence). CDR3 sequence (DNA): TGTGCCAGCAGTTTATATGCAGTCTCAAACGGGGGGCAGCCCCAGCATTTT. Translating gives CASSLYAVSNGGQPQHF.

V is TRBV19 and J is TRBJ1-1, with TRBD1 identical over 7 bases. Germline CDR1 is LNHDA and CDR2 is SQIVND (reference sequence). CDR3 length: 12 residues. V shed 5 bases, J shed 7 bases, and the junction held 4 bases outside the gene matches. In nucleotides, the CDR3 is TGTGCCAGTAGTGCCACAGGGGTTGAAGCTTTCTTT. It encodes CASSATGVEAFF.

This clone appeared a few times. The CDR3 bases are TGTGCCAGCAGCCCCCCCCCAGTCGGGTCCTTTTACAATGAGCAGTTCTTC. Translating gives CASSPPPVGSFYNEQFF. The chain combines TRBV5-4 with TRBJ2-1, with unresolved D. Germline-derived CDR1 and CDR2 are SGHNT and YYREEE (reference sequence). The CDR3 is made up of 17 amino acids. The germline V and J ends were trimmed by 4 bases and 4 bases, with 21 bases remaining between them.

The rearrangement joins TRBV6-1 to TRBJ2-3; 12 positions agree with TRBD2. Germline trimming cut 1 base from V and 2 bases from J; bases unmatched to any gene: 4. The CDR3 length is 17 residues. The germline V gene encodes CDR1 MNHNS and CDR2 SASEGT. CDR3 nucleotide sequence: TGTGCCAGCAGTGAAGTGACTAGCGGGAGATTCACAGATACGCAGTATTTT. Protein sequence: CASSEVTSGRFTDTQYF.

V and J are TRBV5-1 and TRBJ2-3; TRBD1 matches 7 bases. The V gene's germline CDR1 is SGHRS and CDR2 YFSETQ. CDR3 length: 14 amino acids. Losses at the gene ends were 5 bases for V and 2 bases for J; bases not matched to a gene: 5. The CDR3 reads CASRAQGYTDTQYF. CDR3 nucleotide sequence: TGCGCCAGCAGAGCACAGGGGTACACAGATACGCAGTATTTT.

The gene calls are TRBV2 and TRBJ2-1; 13 bases map to TRBD2. The CDR3 is 14 residues long. CDR1 is SNHLY and CDR2 is FYNNEI in the germline V gene. Unmatched junction bases numbered 8, after V lost 10 bases and J lost 8 bases. The CDR3 DNA follows: TGTGCCAAACCAGGACTAGCGGGAGACGATGAGCAGTTCTTC. This gives the protein CAKPGLAGDDEQFF.

The J gene is TRBJ1-2, the V gene TRBV4-1; no firm D call. This CDR3 has 14 residues. V lost 0 bases to trimming and J lost 4 bases, with 9 bases between them. The germline V gene encodes CDR1 MGHRA and CDR2 YSYEKL. CDR3 amino acids: CASSQETEIYGYTF. Written as DNA, the CDR3 is TGCGCCAGCAGCCAAGAAACAGAGATCTATGGCTACACCTTC.

This chain connects TRBV9 to TRBJ2-7; D is undetermined. Germline V gene data show CDR1 as SGDLS and CDR2 as YYNGEE. V dropped 0 bases and J dropped 5 bases, with 15 bases sitting between them. The CDR3 totals 15 residues. This chain's CDR3 is CASSVDFSIRDEQYF. CDR3 in DNA: TGTGCCAGCAGCGTAGACTTCTCGATCCGCGACGAGCAGTACTTC.

The rearrangement joins TRBV2 to TRBJ1-1; 7 bases map to TRBD1. After removal of 6 bases from V and 0 bases from J, the junction contained 7 bases not matched to a gene. This CDR3 contains 15 residues. Germline CDR1 is SNHLY and CDR2 is FYNNEI. The CDR3 sequence: CASRREGAVNTEAFF. DNA of the CDR3: TGTGCCAGCAGGAGAGAGGGGGCGGTGAACACTGAAGCTTTCTTT. Supplemented by reference TRBV2 and TRBJ1-1, the full variable domain reads EPEVTQTPSHQVTQMGQEVILRCVPISNHLYFYWYRQILGQKVEFLVSFYNNEISEKSEIFDDQFSVERPDGSNFTLKIRSTKLEDSAMYFCASRREGAVNTEAFFGQGTRLTVV.

The CDR3 reads CASSTEGLNQPQHF. The DNA of the CDR3 is TGTGCCAGCTCGACGGAGGGCCTCAATCAGCCCCAGCATTTT. The chain employs TRBV18 and TRBJ1-5; D gene unclear. Between the trimmed V and J ends, which lost 6 bases and 3 bases, there was a span of 12 bases. The CDR3 length is 14 residues. The germline gives CDR1 KGHSH, CDR2 LQKENI.

This clone was observed once. The chain links TRBV1 to TRBJ2-1; the table's D call TRBD2 went unverified against the DNA. TRBV1 is assigned pseudogene status. The CDR3 spans 15 residues. Here the CDR3 reads CTSSPGTSRYNEQFF. The DNA for the CDR3 is TGCACCAGCAGCCCCGGGACTAGTCGCTACAATGAGCAGTTCTTC.

The chain uses TRBV5-1 and TRBJ1-4; D might be TRBD1 (5 bases). The CDR3 contains 13 residues. V was cut by 4 bases and J by 8 bases, with 12 bases left in between. Germline-derived CDR1 and CDR2 are SGHRS and YFSETQ. The CDR3 bases are TGCGCCAGCAGCGCCAATCCAGGGGAAAAACTGTTTTTT. Amino acids: CASSANPGEKLFF.

J is TRBJ2-2 and V is TRBV6-5, with TRBD1 matching over 7 bases. The CDR3 has 13 amino acids. Per germline, CDR1 MNHEY and CDR2 SVGAGI. The ends lost 11 bases at V and 3 bases at J; junction bases unmatched: 6. As DNA, the CDR3 is TGTGCCGGAGGAACAGGGGACACCGGGGAGCTGTTTTTT. Amino acid sequence: CAGGTGDTGELFF.